This T cell receptor (beta chain) is from a study of blood T cell repertoires in COVID-19. Sequencing used immunoSEQ multiplex PCR; TCRdb keeps in-frame clones, though not all of them. The data hold about 160,000 clones, with approximately 75% observed a single time. Germline-derived CDR1 and CDR2 are LNHDA and SQIVND (reference sequence). V lost 5 bases and J lost 6; bases outside the gene matches: 16. CDR3 size: 17 residues. The sequence was obtained from a human donor in a cohort sampled during active COVID-19. What was sequenced was peripheral blood. V gene TRBV19 combines with J gene TRBJ2-4; TRBD1 matches 7 bases. The CDR3: CASSPPGTVARGNIQYF. DNA for the CDR3: TGTGCCAGTAGTCCTCCCGGGACAGTGGCCCGGGGAAACATTCAGTACTTC. The full variable domain, completed using reference TRBV19 and TRBJ2-4, is DGGITQSPKYLFRKEGQNVTLSCEQNLNHDAMYWYRQDPGQGLRLIYYSQIVNDFQKGDIAEGYSVSREKKESFPLTVTSAQKNPTAFYLCASSPPGTVARGNIQYFGAGTRLSVL.